The rows below give T cell receptor beta chains drawn from one sample of a study of blood T cell repertoires in COVID-19. Here immunoSEQ multiplex PCR was the method, and the copy in TCRdb shows in-frame clones only, minus some. The sample includes 100,000 or so clones, 81% seen only once; the top ten take roughly a tenth. The sequencing sample was made of peripheral blood. The receptors stem from a woman between 70 and 85 years old with acute or convalescent COVID-19. Each CDR3 is given with its conserved first and last residue. D genes are given only for firm matches. Clone size is shown for a subset of rows, as once, few, many or a class of expanded clone.

CDR3 DNA,CDR3 protein,J gene,CDR3 length,clone size,D gene,V gene
TGTGCCAGCAGGTCACTCGACAGGTTTACCCTCCACTTT,CASRSLDRFTLHF,TRBJ1-6,13,-,-,TRBV27
TGCGCCAGCACCACTAGGGCTAGCGGGGCCGGGGAGCTGTTTTTT,CASTTRASGAGELFF,TRBJ2-2,15,once,TRBD2,TRBV4-1
TGTGCCACCAGTGATAACCGGGAGCAGTTCTTC,CATSDNREQFF,TRBJ2-1,11,few,-,TRBV24-1
TGTGCCAGCCACGTTGACAGGGGTGATCAGCCCCAGCATTTT,CASHVDRGDQPQHF,TRBJ1-5,14,-,TRBD1,TRBV2
TGTGCCATCTCGACACCCGGGATACCCTATGGCTACACCTTC,CAISTPGIPYGYTF,TRBJ1-2,14,-,-,TRBV24-1
TGTGCCATCAGTGACCCCGGGACAGGGGCGGTGAGCAATCAGCCCCAGCATTTT,CAISDPGTGAVSNQPQHF,TRBJ1-5,18,once,TRBD1,TRBV10-3
TGCGCCAGCAGCCTCACGGTCAACACTGAAGCTTTCTTT,CASSLTVNTEAFF,TRBJ1-1,13,-,-,TRBV4-3
TGCAGCGTTGGACTACTACCCCTCCACTTT,CSVGLLPLHF,TRBJ1-6,10,-,-,TRBV29-1
TGCGCCAGCAGCTTGGTGGACATCGCGAGCTCTGGAAACACCATATATTTT,CASSLVDIASSGNTIYF,TRBJ1-3,17,-,-,TRBV5-1
TGTGCCAGCAGTGAAGCGAGTCCTAATTTTAACATTCAGTACTTC,CASSEASPNFNIQYF,TRBJ2-4,15,-,-,TRBV2
TGCGCCAGCAGTGAGTCGGGCGGGGGAGGTGAGACCCAGTACTTC,CASSESGGGGETQYF,TRBJ2-5,15,-,TRBD2,TRBV10-2
TGCGCCAGCGGGGCGAGCGGGAGGGCCGGGGACGCAGATACGCAGTATTTT,CASGASGRAGDADTQYF,TRBJ2-3,17,-,TRBD2,TRBV5-1
TGTGCCAGCAGCTTAGCCCCGGACAGAGCTAACGGCTACACCTTC,CASSLAPDRANGYTF,TRBJ1-2,15,-,-,TRBV7-2
TGTGCCAGCAGCTTTATGGGGGGAGTTAACACAGATACGCAGTATTTT,CASSFMGGVNTDTQYF,TRBJ2-3,16,-,-,TRBV5-6
TGCGCCAGCAGCTTTGACAGTTTCTCGAACACCGGGGAGCTGTTTTTT,CASSFDSFSNTGELFF,TRBJ2-2,16,-,-,TRBV5-1
TGTGCCAGCAGCCAAGTAGAGGGCACCGGGGAGCTGTTTTTT,CASSQVEGTGELFF,TRBJ2-2,14,-,-,TRBV3-1/TRBV3-2
TGTGCCAGCTCACCACAGGCCAGGCGCGATTCACCCCTCCACTTT,CASSPQARRDSPLHF,TRBJ1-6,15,-,-,TRBV18
TGTGCCAGCAGCCAAAGCCCTAGTAGCAATCAGCCCCAGCATTTT,CASSQSPSSNQPQHF,TRBJ1-5,15,-,-,TRBV3-1/TRBV3-2
TGTGCCAGCACCTGGGACAGAGGAGAATACGAGCAGTACTTC,CASTWDRGEYEQYF,TRBJ2-7,14,-,TRBD1,TRBV7-2
TGTGCCATCAGTGAGGATCCAGACAGCAGAAACATTCAGTACTTC,CAISEDPDSRNIQYF,TRBJ2-4,15,-,-,TRBV10-3
TGTGCCAGCAGTGACCCACAGGGGAGCAATCAGCCCCAGCATTTT,CASSDPQGSNQPQHF,TRBJ1-5,15,-,TRBD1,TRBV6-1
TGTGCCAGCAGTTTGGGCCCCCGGACAGGGGTTAACGAGCAGTACTTC,CASSLGPRTGVNEQYF,TRBJ2-7,16,-,TRBD1,TRBV28
TGTGCCAGCAGTTTATCGAGAGCCTTCTATAATTCACCCCTCCACTTT,CASSLSRAFYNSPLHF,TRBJ1-6,16,-,-,TRBV28
TGTGCCAGCAGACCCCGGACAGCCGCGTCCCAGCATTTT,CASRPRTAASQHF,TRBJ1-5,13,few,-,TRBV6-4
TGTGCCAGCAGCAAAAGGTCAGGGGTCGGAAACACCATATATTTT,CASSKRSGVGNTIYF,TRBJ1-3,15,once,-,TRBV21-1
TGTGCCAGCAGCAGGGGGCCCCCAGATACGCAGTATTTT,CASSRGPPDTQYF,TRBJ2-3,13,-,TRBD1,TRBV5-5
TGTGCCAGCAACGTGGTGGGGCAGGGGGGAAATGGCTACACCTTC,CASNVVGQGGNGYTF,TRBJ1-2,15,-,TRBD1,TRBV5-4
TGTGCCAGCAGCCAAACTCCCGGTGATCAGCCCCAGCATTTT,CASSQTPGDQPQHF,TRBJ1-5,14,few,-,TRBV7-2
TGCGCCAGCAGCCTTCGGGAGGTCACAATGAACACTGAAGCTTTCTTT,CASSLREVTMNTEAFF,TRBJ1-1,16,-,-,TRBV5-1
TGCAGCGTTACGAGGGTGGGGAGAACAGATACGCAGTATTTT,CSVTRVGRTDTQYF,TRBJ2-3,14,-,-,TRBV29-1
TGCGCCAGCAGCCAAGACAGGGTACGAACCTACGAGCAGTACTTC,CASSQDRVRTYEQYF,TRBJ2-7,15,-,-,TRBV4-3
TGCAGCGTTGAAGAGACAGGGCCAGAGACCCAGTACTTC,CSVEETGPETQYF,TRBJ2-5,13,-,TRBD1,TRBV29-1
TGTGCCAGCGGCAAGGGGGCTCTGGCAGATACGCAGTATTTT,CASGKGALADTQYF,TRBJ2-3,14,-,TRBD1,TRBV2
TGTGCCAGCAGCCCCCCGGGACATATGAACACTGAAGCTTTCTTT,CASSPPGHMNTEAFF,TRBJ1-1,15,-,-,TRBV7-6
TGCGCCAGCAGCTTAGGCCTAGCGGGTGCGGAGACCCAGTACTTC,CASSLGLAGAETQYF,TRBJ2-5,15,-,TRBD2,TRBV5-1
TGTGCCAGCAGCTTTATCCAGGGGCCTGATTACGAGCAGTACTTC,CASSFIQGPDYEQYF,TRBJ2-7,15,-,-,TRBV7-2